The entry below describes one T cell receptor (beta chain). Its antigen is not known. The data are from a study of shared clonotypes between healthy human individuals. Study context: A donor's plate count was three for CD4 naive and three for CD4 memory; CD8 naive had two and CD8 memory one.

General study findings and limits: Sequencing depth was expected to affect clonotype sharing among donors.

Here immunoSEQ multiplex PCR was the method, and the copy in TCRdb shows in-frame clones only, minus some. This table holds about 640,000 clones, more than 70% found once. V shed 8 bases and J 5 bases; nucleotides not matched to a gene: 6. This CDR3 has 14 residues. The germline gives CDR1 MNHEY, CDR2 SVGAGI. The receptor was isolated from a woman aged 25 to 45 in good health. V is TRBV6-5 and J is TRBJ2-7; TRBD2 agrees at 13 bases. Sequenced input: memory CD4+ T cells sorted from blood. Subset reported: CD45RA-negative fraction. The CDR3 reads CASRTSGRQHEQYF. CDR3 sequence (DNA): TGTGCCAGCCGGACTAGCGGGAGACAACACGAGCAGTACTTC.